One sample yielded the 16 T cell receptor beta chains listed below, sequenced in a study of cytomegalovirus exposure and HLA in healthy donors. The PCR had 60 Vbeta and 13 Jbeta primers. Only in-frame clones appear in the TCRdb table, and some are missing; sequencing was by immunoSEQ multiplex PCR. This sample yields about 110,000 clones, of which roughly three quarters are seen a single time; 1% to 1.5% belongs to the top ten. What was sequenced was PBMCs. These receptors originate from a man aged 40-50 years in good health and CMV-seronegative.

The gene calls are TRBV30 and TRBJ2-4; D might be TRBD2 (5 bases). This CDR3 spans 11 amino acids. Germline assignment: CDR1 GTSNPN and CDR2 SVGIG (reference sequence). The V and J ends lost 0 bases and 13 bases respectively, with 10 bases between them. CDR3 bases: TGTGCCTGGAGTGTACGTGACTACCAGTACTTC. It is translated as CAWSVRDYQYF.

The genes are TRBV19 and TRBJ1-1, with 9 bases lining up with TRBD1. V lost 10 bases to trimming and J lost 0 bases; unmatched junction nucleotides: 3. Germline V CDR1 and CDR2: LNHDA, SQIVND (reference sequence). The CDR3 runs to 13 residues. The CDR3 bases are TGTGCCACGGGGACAGGGCTGAACACTGAAGCTTTCTTT. Protein: CATGTGLNTEAFF.

This chain uses TRBV5-1 with TRBJ1-1; 8 bases map to TRBD1. The CDR3 extends over 15 amino acids. CDR1 is SGHRS and CDR2 is YFSETQ in the germline V gene. V was pared by 0 bases and J by 3 bases, with 4 bases of the junction left unmatched. For the CDR3, the DNA is TGCGCCAGCAGCTTGGATGGACAGGGTTACACTGAAGCTTTCTTT. Amino acids: CASSLDGQGYTEAFF.

This clone was seen more than once but under ten times. The J gene is TRBJ1-2, the V gene TRBV19, with TRBD1 matching over 8 bases. The V segment lost 0 bases and the J segment 7 bases; nucleotides outside the gene matches: 7. The CDR3 contains 15 residues. Looked up from germline, CDR1 is LNHDA and CDR2 is SQIVND (reference sequence). CDR3 sequence: CASSIDLGQGSGYTF. DNA for the CDR3: TGTGCCAGTAGTATAGATTTAGGACAGGGATCTGGCTACACCTTC.

This clone was counted a single time. CDR3 sequence reads: CASSLRGTGGGSNEQFF. The DNA of the CDR3 is TGTGCCAGCAGCTTAAGGGGGACAGGGGGGGGAAGCAATGAGCAGTTCTTC. This sequence joins TRBV7-3 and TRBJ2-1; TRBD1 agrees at 11 bases. Germline CDR1 and CDR2: SGHTA and FQGTGA. Trimming at V came to 1 base and at J to 6 bases, leaving 8 bases not matched to a gene. The CDR3 contains 17 residues. Variable domain in full (rest from reference TRBV7-3 and TRBJ2-1): GAGVSQTPSNKVTEKGKYVELRCDPISGHTALYWYRQSLGQGPEFLIYFQGTGAADDSGLPNDRFFAVRPEGSVSTLKIQRTERGDSAVYLCASSLRGTGGGSNEQFFGPGTRLTVL.

This rearrangement joins TRBV6-6 to TRBJ1-1; D is unclear. Germline CDR1 is MNHNY and CDR2 is SVGAGI (reference sequence). This CDR3 is built from 14 residues. V dropped 6 bases and J dropped 1 base, with 12 bases sitting between them. The CDR3 protein is CASRVTRRNTEAFF. CDR3 DNA sequence: TGTGCCAGCAGGGTAACGAGAAGGAACACTGAAGCTTTCTTT.

This chain joins TRBV12-5 and TRBJ2-7; 7 bases fit TRBD1. Germline V lookup: CDR1 LGHNT, CDR2 FRNRAP. J lost 3 bases, V lost 2 bases, and 10 bases had no gene match. The CDR3 consists of 16 residues. The CDR3 region has the DNA TGTGCTAGTGGTTTGACCCGACAGGGCCTTCTCTACGAGCAGTACTTC. This encodes CASGLTRQGLLYEQYF.

This sequence joins TRBV2 and TRBJ2-1; 9 nucleotides line up with TRBD1. The length of the CDR3 is 18 residues. Germline V lookup: CDR1 SNHLY, CDR2 FYNNEI. V was clipped by 0 bases and J by 9 bases; unmatched bases: 15. This CDR3 is CASSEAPGQGLKGGEQFF. As DNA, the CDR3 is TGTGCCAGCAGTGAAGCGCCGGGACAGGGACTGAAGGGTGGTGAGCAGTTCTTC.

V gene TRBV5-4 combines with J gene TRBJ2-5, with D perhaps matching TRBD1 (6 bases). The end of the DNA is better explained by TRBJ2-7, so the J call may be wrong. This CDR3 is built from 14 residues. Per the germline V gene, CDR1 is SGHNT and CDR2 is YYREEE (reference sequence). The CDR3 DNA follows: TGTGCCAGCAGCTTGTGGGGGCCCTCCTACGAGCAGTACTTC. Translated: CASSLWGPSYEQYF.

The gene calls are TRBV6-4 and TRBJ2-2; D unresolved. CDR1 MRHNA and CDR2 SNTAGT come from the germline V gene. This CDR3 is 14 amino acids long. V lost 6 bases and J 2 bases, leaving 10 bases between the germline ends. CDR3 DNA: TGTGCCAGCAGATTTCAGGTCAACACCGGGGAGCTGTTTTTT. Translation: CASRFQVNTGELFF.

J is TRBJ2-2 and V is TRBV27; 9 bases line up with TRBD2. CDR1 and CDR2 (germline): MNHEY, SMNVEV (reference sequence). The trim removed 5 bases at V and 9 bases at J, leaving 1 base unmatched. This CDR3 has 12 residues. This CDR3 reads CASSGTSRELFF. The CDR3 DNA reads TGTGCCAGCAGTGGGACTAGCCGGGAGCTGTTTTTT.

The chain links TRBV7-2 to TRBJ2-7; TRBD1 agrees at 11 bases. V was clipped by 4 bases and J by 3 bases; unmatched bases: 2. The CDR3 is made up of 14 amino acids. Looked up from germline, CDR1 is SGHTA and CDR2 is FQGNSA. The CDR3 nucleotides are TGTGCCAGCAGCTCCGGGACAGGGGGCTACGAGCAGTACTTC. Amino acid sequence: CASSSGTGGYEQYF. Filled out from reference TRBV7-2 and TRBJ2-7, the complete variable domain reads GAGVSQSPSNKVTEKGKDVELRCDPISGHTALYWYRQSLGQGLEFLIYFQGNSAPDKSGLPSDRFSAERTGGSVSTLTIQRTQQEDSAVYLCASSSGTGGYEQYFGPGTRLTVT.

The chain combines TRBV5-6 with TRBJ1-3, with TRBD1 matching over 7 bases. Germline-derived CDR1 and CDR2 are SGHDT and YYEEEE. The CDR3 is 14 amino acids. V dropped 0 bases and J dropped 7; count of bases not matched to a gene: 4. The CDR3 sequence is CASSLDRGPNTIYF. DNA of the CDR3: TGTGCCAGCAGCTTGGACAGGGGTCCCAACACCATATATTTT.

The gene calls are TRBV9 and TRBJ2-3; 7 nucleotides line up with TRBD1. V dropped 5 bases and J dropped 1; count of bases not matched to a gene: 4. Germline V lookup: CDR1 SGDLS, CDR2 YYNGEE. The CDR3 runs to 14 residues. The CDR3: CASSPGQRTDTQYF. CDR3 sequence (DNA): TGTGCCAGCAGTCCGGGACAGCGCACAGATACGCAGTATTTT.

The rearrangement joins TRBV19 to TRBJ2-1, with 9 bases matching TRBD2. V was clipped by 6 bases and J by 6 bases; unmatched bases: 6. The CDR3 is 14 residues long. Germline V gene sequence: CDR1 LNHDA, CDR2 SQIVND (reference sequence). CDR3 nucleotide sequence: TGTGCCAGTAGCCTGCGGGAGGGCCCCAATGAGCAGTTCTTC. This encodes CASSLREGPNEQFF.

The CDR3 reads CASSFGGSSTDTQYF. CDR3 DNA sequence: TGCGCCAGCAGCTTTGGGGGCAGCAGCACAGATACGCAGTATTTT. The chain uses TRBV5-1 and TRBJ2-3; a possible D gene is TRBD1 (6 bases). Trimming cost V 2 bases and J 0 bases, with 10 bases left between them. The length of the CDR3 is 15 residues. In germline, CDR1 is SGHRS, CDR2 YFSETQ.